The 19 T cell receptor beta chains below all came from one sample that was sequenced in a study of T cells in Graves' hyperthyroidism and ophthalmopathy. Authors of the study amplified TCR beta CDR3 regions from RNA transcripts. The HTBI set primed first-round TCR CDR3 RT-PCR. MiXCR, run by TCRdb on the multiplex PCR reads, gives a single entry per CDR3 protein. The repertoire holds around 500,000 distinct CDR3 sequences, with 22% as singletons. Sequenced sample: blood. These receptors came from a woman in her seventies with Graves' ophthalmopathy.

This chain joins TRBV3-1 and TRBJ2-1; 7 bases are a match to TRBD2. The CDR3 extends over 17 amino acids. J was trimmed by 0 bases and V by 1 base; bases with no gene match: 6. Per the germline V gene, CDR1 is LGHDT and CDR2 is YNNKEL (reference sequence). The CDR3 nucleotides are TGTGCCAGCAGCCAAGGGTCGGTAGCGGGCTCCTACAATGAGCAGTTCTTC. This encodes CASSQGSVAGSYNEQFF.

Notes on this clonotype: Its ends do not fully match the called genes, so a read error is possible. This chain connects TRBV7-7 to TRBJ2-1; perhaps TRBD2 as D (5 bases). There are 13 residues in the CDR3. Germline CDR1 SSHAT, CDR2 FNYEAQ (reference sequence). CDR3 protein: CASSSGLDNEQFF. CDR3 in DNA: TGTGCTAGCAGTTCCGGACTGGACAATGAGCAGTTCTTC.

Many counts were recorded for this clonotype. In DNA, the CDR3 is TGTGCCAGCAGCTTAACAGGGTCGGCCTTAGAGACCCAGTACTTC. It translates to CASSLTGSALETQYF. V is TRBV11-2 and J is TRBJ2-5; D perhaps matches TRBD1 (6 bases). This CDR3 has 15 residues. Trimming left V 2 bases short and J 4 bases short, with 14 bases between. Per the germline V gene, CDR1 is SGHAT and CDR2 is FQNNGV.

This sequence joins TRBV12-3 or TRBV12-4 and TRBJ2-2; D possibly uses TRBD1 or TRBD2 (5 bases each). With 5 bases removed from V and 0 bases from J, the gap between germline ends came to 13 bases. The CDR3 covers 16 residues. This CDR3 reads CASSPGRRANTGELFF. CDR3 DNA: TGTGCCAGCAGTCCGGGACGCCGCGCGAACACCGGGGAGCTGTTTTTT.

The chain links TRBV7-9 to TRBJ2-7; 12 nucleotides align to TRBD2. The germline V gene has CDR1 SEHNR and CDR2 FQNEAQ (reference sequence). The CDR3 is made up of 17 amino acids. V lost 5 bases to trimming and J lost 1 base; unmatched junction nucleotides: 9. For the CDR3, the DNA is TGTGCCAGCAGCCCATATCGGGGACTAGCGGGTTCCTACGAGCAGTACTTC. Amino acids: CASSPYRGLAGSYEQYF.

This clonotype was counted between two and nine times. This chain links TRBV12-3 or TRBV12-4 with TRBJ1-5; D is possibly TRBD1 (6 bases). Trimming shortened V by 4 bases and J by 3 bases, and 13 bases separated the two germline ends. There are 15 residues in the CDR3. CDR3 sequence: CASSYNTGNNQPQHF. The DNA for the CDR3 is TGTGCCAGCAGTTATAACACAGGGAACAATCAGCCCCAGCATTTT.

This clonotype has ten or more counts. The chain uses TRBV12-3 or TRBV12-4 and TRBJ1-1; 10 nucleotides match TRBD1. This CDR3 region has 14 residues. After removal of 6 bases from V and 5 bases from J, the junction contained 6 bases not matched to a gene. Here the CDR3 DNA reads TGTGCCAGCAGCCAGAGGACAGGGGGGACTGAAGCTTTCTTT. Protein product: CASSQRTGGTEAFF.

The V call is TRBV7-3, the J call TRBJ2-1, with TRBD1 matching over 7 bases. The germline V gene encodes CDR1 SGHTA and CDR2 FQGTGA. This CDR3 has 12 amino acids. V shed 5 bases, J shed 11 bases, and the junction held 6 bases outside the gene matches. For the CDR3, the DNA is TGTGCCAGCAGCGTTTCGACAGGGCAGCAGTTCTTC. It translates to CASSVSTGQQFF.

The genes are TRBV6-1 and TRBJ2-7; perhaps TRBD2 as D (6 bases). Germline V CDR1 and CDR2: MNHNS, SASEGT. CDR3 length: 13 residues. The germline V and J ends were trimmed by 10 bases and 0 bases, with 13 bases remaining between them. The CDR3 region has the DNA TGTGCCACTCCGGGGGTCAACTCCTACGAGCAGTACTTC. It specifies CATPGVNSYEQYF.

This clonotype has ten or more counts. The chain joins TRBV20-1 to TRBJ1-2, with TRBD1 identical over 10 bases. V lost 3 bases and J lost 1; bases outside the gene matches: 11. The CDR3 loop spans 17 amino acids. Germline CDR1 reads DFQATT; CDR2 reads SNEGSKA (reference sequence). The CDR3 DNA sequence: TGCAGTGCTAGTTTCCGGGACAGGGGACCTATTAACTATGGCTACACCTTC. This sequence encodes CSASFRDRGPINYGYTF.

This clonotype came up a few times. This chain connects TRBV7-8 to TRBJ1-3; D unclear. The CDR3 runs to 16 residues. From germline, CDR1 is SGHVS and CDR2 FQNEAQ. V dropped 1 base and J dropped 0 bases, with 10 bases sitting between them. CDR3 bases: TGTGCCAGCAGCTTAGTGCGTAGGAGCTCTGGAAACACCATATATTTT. Protein sequence: CASSLVRRSSGNTIYF.

The genes are TRBV5-1 and TRBJ2-7, with 12 nucleotides matching TRBD2. Germline CDR1 is SGHRS and CDR2 is YFSETQ. V lost 0 bases, J lost 7 bases, and 5 bases stayed unmatched. The CDR3 runs 15 residues. CDR3 in amino acids: CASSLALLAGGEQYF. For the CDR3, the DNA is TGCGCCAGCAGCTTGGCCCTACTAGCGGGAGGAGAGCAGTACTTC.

This clonotype has more than one count but fewer than ten. This chain connects TRBV19 to TRBJ2-1; 16 bases map to TRBD2. CDR1 is LNHDA and CDR2 is SQIVND in the germline V gene (reference sequence). The CDR3 has 21 amino acids. The J segment lost 3 bases and the V segment lost 7 bases, leaving 18 bases of the junction unmatched. CDR3 sequence: CASTRTPGLAGGEGRYNEQFF. In DNA form, the CDR3 reads TGTGCCAGTACCCGGACCCCGGGACTAGCGGGAGGGGAGGGTCGCTACAATGAGCAGTTCTTC. The complete variable domain, with remaining parts taken from reference TRBV19 and TRBJ2-1, reads DGGITQSPKYLFRKEGQNVTLSCEQNLNHDAMYWYRQDPGQGLRLIYYSQIVNDFQKGDIAEGYSVSREKKESFPLTVTSAQKNPTAFYLCASTRTPGLAGGEGRYNEQFFGPGTRLTVL.

This clonotype was counted a few times. V and J are TRBV7-8 and TRBJ2-3; D might be TRBD2 (5 bases). In germline, CDR1 is SGHVS, CDR2 FQNEAQ. V shed 3 bases and J shed 6 bases, with 19 bases lying between them. This CDR3 spans 16 amino acids. Here the CDR3 reads CASSFIIAQSRDTQYF. CDR3 nucleotide sequence: TGTGCCAGCAGCTTTATAATAGCGCAATCGAGGGATACGCAGTATTTT.

This clonotype was found many times. The gene calls are TRBV6-1 and TRBJ2-5; D gene uncertain. The CDR3 sequence is 15 residues long. Trimming removed 1 base from V and 6 bases from J, with 15 bases in between. In germline, CDR1 is MNHNS, CDR2 SASEGT. The chain's CDR3 is CASSEDPSSGKTQYF. Here the CDR3 DNA reads TGTGCCAGCAGTGAAGACCCCAGCTCTGGGAAGACCCAGTACTTC.

This clonotype was detected many times. The chain employs TRBV6-1 and TRBJ2-1, with D tentatively TRBD2 (6 bases). The V gene lost 3 bases and the J gene lost 6 bases, with 18 bases spanning the gap. Germline CDR1 MNHNS, CDR2 SASEGT. The CDR3 is made up of 16 amino acids. The CDR3 region has the DNA TGTGCCAGCAGTGATTATGCGGGACCCGGGGCCAATGAGCAGTTCTTC. Translated, it gives CASSDYAGPGANEQFF.

The table lists this clonotype with a few counts. The chain joins TRBV3-1 to TRBJ2-2; the D gene is possibly TRBD2 (5 bases). CDR3 length: 16 amino acids. The germline V and J ends were trimmed by 1 base and 0 bases, with 9 bases remaining between them. CDR1 is LGHDT, CDR2 YNNKEL, per germline (reference sequence). This chain's CDR3 is CASSQVLLANTGELFF. CDR3 in DNA: TGTGCCAGCAGCCAAGTCTTACTAGCGAACACCGGGGAGCTGTTTTTT. Combining the CDR3 with reference TRBV3-1 and TRBJ2-2 gives the whole variable domain DTAVSQTPKYLVTQMGNDKSIKCEQNLGHDTMYWYKQDSKKFLKIMFSYNNKELIINETVPNRFSPKSPDKAHLNLHINSLELGDSAVYFCASSQVLLANTGELFFGEGSRLTVL.

This clonotype was recorded many times. The gene calls are TRBV7-2 and TRBJ2-2, with D possibly being TRBD1 (5 bases). The V end was cut by 5 bases, the J end by 5 bases, with 12 bases between. There are 14 residues in the CDR3. Germline CDR1 SGHTA, CDR2 FQGNSA. The CDR3 DNA reads TGTGCCAGCAGCCTGGGGCTAGTAACCGGGGAGCTGTTTTTT. Residues: CASSLGLVTGELFF. Full variable domain (rest looked up from reference TRBV7-2 and TRBJ2-2): GAGVSQSPSNKVTEKGKDVELRCDPISGHTALYWYRQSLGQGLEFLIYFQGNSAPDKSGLPSDRFSAERTGGSVSTLTIQRTQQEDSAVYLCASSLGLVTGELFFGEGSRLTVL.

This clonotype showed up just a few times. The gene calls are TRBV5-1 and TRBJ1-1; D may be TRBD1 (5 bases). This CDR3 comprises 13 residues. The V and J ends lost 0 bases and 10 bases respectively, with 13 bases between them. Germline values: CDR1 SGHRS, CDR2 YFSETQ. CDR3 DNA sequence: TGCGCCAGCAGCTTGGCGGGACGCAGTACAGCTTTCTTT. It translates to CASSLAGRSTAFF.